This TCR beta chain was recovered during a study of radiation and T cells in renal cell carcinoma. Stated time point: blood 4 weeks post-SBRT, at nephrectomy. The sample's treatment: 15 Gy SBRT to primary tumor, nephrectomy 4 weeks later. Nephrectomy followed 15 Gy stereotactic body radiation by 4 weeks. Per germline, CDR1 MGHDK and CDR2 SYGVNS. V dropped 4 bases and J dropped 1 base, with 7 bases sitting between them. The CDR3 runs 13 residues. Measured with immunoSEQ multiplex PCR; TCRdb has only the in-frame clones, and not every one. The sample includes under 200,000 clones, around 90% of them seen just once.

Sequencing used blood, obtained from a patient whose treatment included radiotherapy and nephrectomy. The clonotype comes from a woman aged 50 to 60 with renal cell carcinoma. The rearrangement joins TRBV25-1 to TRBJ1-1; D remains unclear. The CDR3 loop is CASSGRQNTEAFF. In DNA form, the CDR3 reads TGTGCCAGCAGTGGTCGACAGAACACTGAAGCTTTCTTT.